The T cell receptor (beta chain) described here comes from a study of cytomegalovirus exposure and HLA in healthy donors. General study results and limits: An analysis that came later showed most CMV-associated TCR beta chains appearing HLA-restricted. Within the data, a cluster of highly shared sequence variants was likely a sequencing artifact. A later look showed TCR association rates differing by HLA locus, highest for DRB1 and lowest for HLA-C.

In regard to this clone: Its specificity is unknown.

In the PCR, 60 Vbeta and 13 Jbeta primers were used. Only in-frame clones appear in the TCRdb table, and some are missing; sequencing was by immunoSEQ multiplex PCR. This sample has approximately 170,000 clones, with roughly 77% found just once. This CDR3 is 14 amino acids long. V was clipped by 3 bases and J by 0 bases, with 9 bases between them. Germline V gene data show CDR1 as SGHTA and CDR2 as FQGNSA. The sequencing sample was made of PBMCs. This sequence joins TRBV7-2 and TRBJ2-7; the D gene is possibly TRBD1 (5 bases). This TCR came from a man aged 25-45 years in good health and CMV-seropositive. This chain's CDR3 is CASSLGRVSYEQYF. CDR3 bases: TGTGCCAGCAGCTTGGGCAGGGTCTCCTACGAGCAGTACTTC.